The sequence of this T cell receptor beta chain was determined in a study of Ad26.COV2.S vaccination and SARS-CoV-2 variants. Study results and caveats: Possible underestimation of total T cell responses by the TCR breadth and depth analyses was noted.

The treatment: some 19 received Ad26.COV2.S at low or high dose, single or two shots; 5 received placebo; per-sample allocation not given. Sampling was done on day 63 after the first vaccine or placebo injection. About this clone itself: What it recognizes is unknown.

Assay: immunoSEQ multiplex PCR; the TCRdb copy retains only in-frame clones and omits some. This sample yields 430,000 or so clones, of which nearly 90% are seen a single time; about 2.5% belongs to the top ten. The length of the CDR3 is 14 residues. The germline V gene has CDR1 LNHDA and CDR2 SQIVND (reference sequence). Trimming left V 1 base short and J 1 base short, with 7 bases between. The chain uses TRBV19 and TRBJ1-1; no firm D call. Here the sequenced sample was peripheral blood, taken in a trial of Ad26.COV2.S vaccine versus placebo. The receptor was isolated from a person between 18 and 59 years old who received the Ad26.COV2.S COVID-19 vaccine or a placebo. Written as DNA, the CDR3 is TGTGCCAGTAGTATAGGTCCCACGAACACTGAAGCTTTCTTT. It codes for CASSIGPTNTEAFF.